The 2 T cell receptor beta chains presented below share a single source sample, sequenced in a study of blood T cells in healthy people across ages. It was with a sample-barcoded 5' primer and a J-beta primer mix that a second PCR of roughly 7 to 12 cycles was run. TCRdb processed the 5' RACE reads anew with MiXCR; each CDR3 protein has one entry. The sample includes around 990,000 distinct CDR3 sequences, 20% to 25% of them seen just once. The same data also went into a second study, on T cells of mothers and their children.

Sequencing used blood. These receptors were obtained from a girl aged 2 to 10 in good health.

The chain is built from TRBV4-1 and TRBJ2-1; D call uncertain. The J call may not be correct, given that the DNA end is closer to TRBJ2-5. Germline assignment: CDR1 MGHRA and CDR2 YSYEKL. The CDR3 is 14 amino acids. CDR3 protein: CASSQVRDSETQYF. Written as DNA, the CDR3 is TGCGCCAGCAGCCAAGTGCGAGATTCGGAGACCCAGTACTTC.

This chain connects TRBV6-6 to TRBJ1-1; D not resolved. CDR1 and CDR2 (germline): MNHNY, SVGAGI (reference sequence). CDR3 length: 12 amino acids. V was shortened by 2 bases and J by 6 bases, with 7 bases between the two germline ends. The CDR3 DNA reads as TGTGCCAGCAGTTACGAGCGGGCTGAAGCTTTCTTT. This translates into CASSYERAEAFF.